This TCR beta chain was sequenced during a study of OX40 agonist ivuxolimab in advanced cancers. As for the study in general: The study treated patients with ivuxolimab, an agonistic anti-OX40 (CD134) antibody. Those treated in dose escalation had hepatocellular carcinoma, melanoma, renal cell cancer or head and neck cancer. General study results and limits: Low normalized T-cell clonal expansion also characterized some of the nonresponders.

Trimming at V came to 4 bases and at J to 3 bases, leaving 3 bases not matched to a gene. Germline CDR1 and CDR2: WSHSY and SAAADI. The CDR3 has 14 residues. Clones were read by immunoSEQ multiplex PCR, and TCRdb kept only the in-frame ones, dropping some. Of about 60,000 clones listed, about four fifths are singletons. Sampling times: baseline, cycle 4 day 1, cycle 7 day 1. This clone turned up a few times. Its antigen remains unidentified. V usage is TRBV10-2 and J usage is TRBJ2-7, with TRBD1 matching 10 bases. The TCR was taken from an adult with an advanced solid tumor such as melanoma, head and neck, liver or kidney cancer. Specimen: CD4+ or CD8+ T cells sorted from blood, collected in a trial of the OX40 agonist ivuxolimab. The chain's CDR3 is CASSVDRGVYEQYF. The CDR3 bases are TGCGCCAGCAGTGTGGACAGGGGGGTCTACGAGCAGTACTTC.